This T cell receptor (beta chain) came from a study of T cells in localized non-small cell lung cancer. Broader study findings: Longer overall survival accompanied higher blood T cell density. Adjacent lung tissue had a median roughly 55 of the top 100 clones found in the tumor. Peak T cell clonality was found in uninvolved adjacent lung, exceeding tumor.

In the case of this clone: The antigen is unknown.

The data were produced by immunoSEQ multiplex PCR, yet TCRdb's version contains in-frame clones alone and is incomplete. The sample lists roughly 30,000 clones, approximately 84% occurring once. Trimming at V came to 6 bases and at J to 3 bases, leaving 2 bases not matched to a gene. The germline V gene encodes CDR1 ENHRY and CDR2 SYGVKD. CDR3 length equals 13 residues. The chain is built from TRBV10-3 and TRBJ1-5; 7 bases align to TRBD1. This specimen was peripheral blood mononuclear cells, taken before any cancer treatment. The sequence was collected from a man between 35 and 75 years old with stage III lung adenocarcinoma. In nucleotides, the CDR3 is TGTGCCATCAGGGGACAGTTCAATCAGCCCCAGCATTTT. Translating gives CAIRGQFNQPQHF.